This T cell receptor beta chain appears in the sequencing data of a study of identifying expanded T cells in peripheral blood. Broader study findings: Clone count variance between roughly two-week samples rose with total template count. Differentially abundant clones: roughly 1.3 between replicates, 16.4 at around 15 days, less than 25 at four.

The protocol was immunoSEQ multiplex PCR, while the TCRdb copy is restricted to in-frame clones and leaves out a portion. The table lists tens of thousands of clones, roughly 87% of them singletons. V gave up 5 bases and J gave up 0 bases, with 10 bases separating them. In germline, CDR1 is LNHDA, CDR2 SQIVND (reference sequence). The length of the CDR3 is 14 residues. Comment on this clone: Its specificity is unknown.

No infections or other immune events were documented during collection. The source of this sequence is a person between 18 and 69 years old in good health. Specimen: blood. The chain recombines TRBV19 with TRBJ1-2; D call uncertain. CDR3 sequence: CASSQTRANYGYTF. CDR3 DNA sequence: TGTGCCAGTAGTCAAACAAGAGCTAACTATGGCTACACCTTC.